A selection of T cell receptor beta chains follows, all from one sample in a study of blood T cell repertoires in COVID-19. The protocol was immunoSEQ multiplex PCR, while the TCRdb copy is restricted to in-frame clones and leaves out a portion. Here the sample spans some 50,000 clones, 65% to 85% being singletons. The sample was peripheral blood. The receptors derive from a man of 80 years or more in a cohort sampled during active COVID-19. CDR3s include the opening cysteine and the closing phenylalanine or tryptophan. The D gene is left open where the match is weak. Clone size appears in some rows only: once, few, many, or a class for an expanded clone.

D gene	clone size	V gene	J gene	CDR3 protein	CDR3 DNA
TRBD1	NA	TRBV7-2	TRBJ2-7	CASSYGTGSGEQYF	TGTGCCAGCAGCTACGGGACAGGGTCGGGCGAGCAGTACTTC
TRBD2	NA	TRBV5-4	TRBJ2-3	CASSPGASGGSTDTQYF	TGTGCCAGCAGCCCCGGGGCTAGCGGGGGGAGCACAGATACGCAGTATTTT
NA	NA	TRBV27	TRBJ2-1	CASTRLDRNNEQFF	TGTGCCAGCACCCGTTTAGACAGGAACAATGAGCAGTTCTTC
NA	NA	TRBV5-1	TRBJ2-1	CASSRNARGFHNEQFF	TGCGCCAGCAGCCGCAATGCACGGGGGTTTCATAATGAGCAGTTCTTC
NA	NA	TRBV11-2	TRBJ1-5	CASSLYSNQPQHF	TGTGCCAGCAGCCTATACAGCAATCAGCCCCAGCATTTT
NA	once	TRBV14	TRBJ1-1	CASSQGAATEAFF	TGTGCCAGCAGCCAAGGGGCAGCCACTGAAGCTTTCTTT
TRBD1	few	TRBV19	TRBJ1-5	CASSSFSAQGAGNQPQHF	TGTGCCAGTAGCTCGTTTTCGGCACAGGGGGCTGGCAATCAGCCCCAGCATTTT
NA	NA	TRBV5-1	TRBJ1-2	CASSTGELFGYTF	TGCGCCAGCAGCACAGGCGAATTGTTCGGCTACACCTTC
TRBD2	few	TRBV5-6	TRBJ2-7	CASSLLSGVGGEQYF	TGTGCCAGCAGCTTGCTTAGCGGGGTCGGTGGTGAGCAGTACTTC
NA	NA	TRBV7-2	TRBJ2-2	CASSSRGGGVTGELFF	TGTGCCAGCAGCTCCCGGGGTGGGGGCGTCACCGGGGAGCTGTTTTTT
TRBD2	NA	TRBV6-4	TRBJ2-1	CASSTSGENEQFF	TGTGCCAGCAGCACTAGCGGGGAGAATGAGCAGTTCTTC
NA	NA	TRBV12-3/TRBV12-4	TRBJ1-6	CASTSGNSPLHF	TGTGCCAGCACTTCAGGGAATTCACCCCTCCACTTT
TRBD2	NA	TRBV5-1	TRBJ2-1	CASSLALAGGPGRHEQFF	TGCGCCAGCAGCTTGGCCCTAGCGGGGGGGCCGGGTAGACATGAGCAGTTCTTC
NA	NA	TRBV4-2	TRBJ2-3	CASSQEVRGGYTDTQYF	TGTGCCAGCAGCCAAGAGGTGAGGGGGGGTTACACAGATACGCAGTATTTT
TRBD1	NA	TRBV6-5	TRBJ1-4	CASRTRDSNEKLFF	TGTGCCAGCAGAACCCGGGACAGCAATGAAAAACTGTTTTTT
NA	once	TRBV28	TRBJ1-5	CASIFGTPSNQPQHF	TGTGCCAGCATATTCGGGACACCCAGCAATCAGCCCCAGCATTTT
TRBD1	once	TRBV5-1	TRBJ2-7	CASSLGQGASNEQYF	TGCGCCAGCAGCTTGGGACAGGGGGCAAGTAACGAGCAGTACTTC
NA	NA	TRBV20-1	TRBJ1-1	CSASQAGVETEAFF	TGCAGTGCTAGTCAGGCAGGGGTAGAGACTGAAGCTTTCTTT
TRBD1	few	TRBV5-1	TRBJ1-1	CASNPQQGRRTEAFF	TGCGCCAGCAACCCCCAACAGGGGAGGAGGACTGAAGCTTTCTTT
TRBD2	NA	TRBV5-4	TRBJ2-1	CASSSTSGGYNEQFF	TGTGCCAGCAGCTCCACTAGCGGGGGGTACAATGAGCAGTTCTTC
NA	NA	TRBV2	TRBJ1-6	CASSERGWMGRGNSPLHF	TGTGCCAGCAGTGAAAGGGGGTGGATGGGACGTGGAAATTCACCCCTCCACTTT
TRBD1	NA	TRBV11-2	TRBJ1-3	CASSLGSGGLLSSGNTIYF	TGTGCCAGCAGCTTAGGTTCAGGGGGTCTCCTAAGCTCTGGAAACACCATATATTTT
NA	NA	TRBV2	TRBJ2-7	CASRALDGEGYEQYF	TGTGCCAGCAGGGCCCTGGACGGCGAGGGCTACGAGCAGTACTTC
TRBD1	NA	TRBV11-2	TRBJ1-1	CASSSTGGNTEAFF	TGTGCCAGCAGCTCAACAGGGGGTAACACTGAAGCTTTCTTT
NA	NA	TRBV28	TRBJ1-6	CASSFHLRIPLHF	TGTGCCAGCAGTTTCCACCTGAGGATACCCCTCCACTTT
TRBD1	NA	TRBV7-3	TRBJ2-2	CASSPQGAANTGELFF	TGTGCCAGCAGCCCCCAGGGGGCAGCGAACACCGGGGAGCTGTTTTTT
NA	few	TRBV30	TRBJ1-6	CAWSVTQGGNSPLHF	TGTGCCTGGAGTGTAACACAGGGCGGGAATTCACCCCTCCACTTT
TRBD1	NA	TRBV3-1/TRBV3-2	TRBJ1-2	CASSHRGAGGYGYTF	TGTGCCAGCAGCCACCGAGGGGCAGGGGGGTATGGCTACACCTTC
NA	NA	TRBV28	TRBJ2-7	CASSLYGLEQYF	TGTGCCAGCAGTTTATACGGTCTCGAGCAGTACTTC
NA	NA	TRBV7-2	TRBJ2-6	CASSLRSTGLSGANVLTF	TGTGCCAGCAGCTTAAGGAGTACAGGCCTCTCTGGGGCCAACGTCCTGACTTTC
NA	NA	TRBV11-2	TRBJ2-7	CASSPEGRYYEQYF	TGTGCCAGCAGCCCTGAGGGTCGGTACTACGAGCAGTACTTC
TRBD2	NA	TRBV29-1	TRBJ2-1	CSVGSLAGGESYNEQFF	TGCAGCGTTGGGAGTCTAGCGGGGGGGGAATCCTACAATGAGCAGTTCTTC
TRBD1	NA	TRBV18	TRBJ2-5	CASSPATGGQETQYF	TGTGCCAGCTCACCCGCGACAGGGGGACAAGAGACCCAGTACTTC
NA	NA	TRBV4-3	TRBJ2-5	CASSPGQRETQYF	TGCGCCAGCAGCCCTGGACAGAGAGAGACCCAGTACTTC
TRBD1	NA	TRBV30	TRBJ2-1	CAWSKYRGTNEQFF	TGTGCCTGGAGTAAGTACAGGGGGACCAATGAGCAGTTCTTC
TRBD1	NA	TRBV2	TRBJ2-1	CASSQDRGGEQFF	TGTGCCAGCAGTCAGGACAGGGGAGGGGAGCAGTTCTTC
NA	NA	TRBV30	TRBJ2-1	CASQGGYNEQFF	TGTGCCTCCCAAGGAGGCTACAATGAGCAGTTCTTC
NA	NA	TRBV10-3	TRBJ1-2	CAISASGVYGYTF	TGTGCCATCAGTGCTTCAGGGGTCTATGGCTACACCTTC
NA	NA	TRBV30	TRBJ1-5	CAWSSQGIQPQHF	TGTGCCTGGAGTTCCCAGGGAATTCAGCCCCAGCATTTT
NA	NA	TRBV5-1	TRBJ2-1	CASSLQDTYYNEQFF	TGCGCCAGCAGCTTGCAAGACACCTACTACAATGAGCAGTTCTTC
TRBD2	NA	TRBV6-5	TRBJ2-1	CASSSRSGAYNEQFF	TGTGCCAGCAGTTCACGGAGCGGGGCCTACAATGAGCAGTTCTTC
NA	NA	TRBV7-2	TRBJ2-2	CASSLISTGELFF	TGTGCCAGCAGCTTAATCAGTACCGGGGAGCTGTTTTTT
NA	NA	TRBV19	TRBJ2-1	CASRATNNEQFF	TGTGCCAGTAGGGCCACGAACAATGAGCAGTTCTTC
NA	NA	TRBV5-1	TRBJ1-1	CASSLDRGSNTEAFF	TGCGCCAGCAGCTTGGACCGGGGGTCGAACACTGAAGCTTTCTTT
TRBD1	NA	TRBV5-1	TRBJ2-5	CASSSGTEETQYF	TGCGCCAGCAGTTCCGGGACAGAAGAGACCCAGTACTTC